The T cell receptor (beta chain) under discussion was sequenced for a study of T-cell reconstitution after alpha-beta-depleted transplantation in children listed by TCRdb under 2016. Regarding the complete study: Using TCR repertoire profiling, the study followed T-cell immune reconstitution in a quantitative way in children after TCRalphabeta/CD19-depleted allogeneic hematopoietic cell transplantation. What the authors observed across the whole study: The frequencies of hyperexpanded clones fell over the following months, and after one year, T-cell counts and TCRbeta diversity were mostly attributed to newly produced T cells. In some patients, the high TCRbeta diversity seen at day 60 was put down to recipient T cells and intrathymic progenitors that had survived conditioning. The apparently early alphabetaT-cell count recovery about two months after transplant was reportedly dependent on only several hundred rapidly expanded clones derived from non-depleted graft cells.

Library construction relied on PCR. Sequencing was carried out with an Illumina HiSeq 2500. Molecular barcoding was employed in the preparation of TCR libraries, with unique molecular identifiers being used to normalize TCRbeta repertoire quantification. TCRdb handled the public reads itself, with Q25 trimming in fastp and clone calling in MiXCR, and kept productive beta chains. CDR3 protein sequences are deduplicated, and each keeps its most common genes and DNA. The sample has approximately 350,000 distinct CDR3 sequences on record, about 16% of them singletons. The ten biggest clones cover around 41% of the sample. Concerning this clonotype: This receptor's antigen is unknown. It has no much larger one-base neighbor in the sample; base qualities were not kept.

The CDR3 covers 17 residues, taking in both the cysteine and the phenylalanine. The entry retains the CDR3 DNA only, 51 bases that are in frame from base 1. For this chain, trimming is 5 bases at the V end and 5 bases at the J end, and the number of junction bases without a gene match is 10. Read against the paper, the sample's treatment or condition label means: allogeneic hematopoietic cell transplantation with graft depleted of TCRalphabeta T cells and CD19 B cells. The transplant recipients were children given TCRalphabeta/CD19-depleted allogeneic hematopoietic cell grafts. This specimen was PBMCs, mostly from graft donor cells, taken 360 days after TCRalphabeta/CD19-depleted stem cell transplant. The source is a male patient between 2 and 10 years old who had a stem cell transplant for acute lymphoblastic leukemia, so the T cells may come from the graft donor. This chain is built from TRBV12-3 or TRBV12-4 and TRBJ2-5; TRBD2 fits 14 bases in the junction. The CDR3 region has the sequence CASSPRLAGGREETQYF. The nucleotide sequence is given as TGTGCCAGCAGTCCCCGACTAGCGGGAGGGCGTGAGGAGACCCAGTACTTC.